The 10 T cell receptor beta chains presented below share a single source sample, sequenced in a study of T cell responses to AZD1222 COVID-19 vaccine. Using immunoSEQ multiplex PCR, the repertoire was profiled, and TCRdb retains in-frame clones only, with some absent. The table lists around 130,000 clones, approximately 86% of them singletons. The sequencing here drew on peripheral blood, taken 28 days after the second AZD1222 dose. Receptors were obtained from an adult who received the AZD1222 COVID-19 vaccine.

The CDR3 DNA follows: TGTGCCACCAGCAGGGCGGACAGGGGAGGCGAGCCCCAGCATTTT. Protein product: CATSRADRGGEPQHF. The V and J genes are TRBV15 and TRBJ1-5, with 9 bases aligning to TRBD1. CDR1 and CDR2 from the germline V gene are LNHNV and YYDKDF (reference sequence). Unmatched junction bases numbered 8, after V lost 3 bases and J lost 8 bases. This CDR3 has 15 residues.

The chain is built from TRBV3-1 (or the pseudogene TRBV3-2) and TRBJ2-7, with 9 bases identical to TRBD2. Trimming removed 4 bases from V and 3 bases from J; junction bases left unmatched: 16. This CDR3 comprises 18 residues. The germline gives CDR1 LGHDT, CDR2 YNNKEL (reference sequence). CDR3 amino acids: CASSPTGGSSGEIYEQYF. The CDR3 bases are TGTGCCAGCAGCCCCACCGGTGGCTCTAGCGGGGAGATCTACGAGCAGTACTTC.

V is TRBV19 and J is TRBJ2-1; maybe TRBD2 (7 bases). Trimming cost V 0 bases and J 9 bases, with 12 bases left between them. This CDR3 is built from 14 residues. Germline V gene data show CDR1 as LNHDA and CDR2 as SQIVND (reference sequence). Written as DNA, the CDR3 is TGTGCCAGTAGTATAGATCTAGGGGGGGTTGAGCAGTTCTTC. Translation gives CASSIDLGGVEQFF.

J is TRBJ1-4 and V is TRBV18; tentative D call: TRBD1 (5 bases). The CDR3 covers 14 residues. Trimming took 2 bases from V and 5 from J, leaving 9 bases between them. Germline loops: CDR1 KGHSH, CDR2 LQKENI. The CDR3, as DNA: TGTGCCAGCTCACCAACAGGATTCAATGAAAAACTGTTTTTT. It codes for CASSPTGFNEKLFF. Drawing the rest from reference TRBV18 and TRBJ1-4, the complete variable domain is NAGVMQNPRHLVRRRGQEARLRCSPMKGHSHVYWYRQLPEEGLKFMVYLQKENIIDESGMPKERFSAEFPKEGPSILRIQQVVRGDSAAYFCASSPTGFNEKLFFGSGTQLSVL.

This clone appeared a single time. J is TRBJ1-6 and V is TRBV5-8, with D maybe TRBD1 (6 bases). Germline V gene sequence: CDR1 SGHTS, CDR2 YDEGEE. The V end was cut by 5 bases, the J end by 1 base, with 13 bases between. This CDR3 is 16 amino acids long. The CDR3 DNA sequence: TGTGCCAGCAGACCAGAACAGGGATCCTATAATTCACCCCTCCACTTT. It is translated as CASRPEQGSYNSPLHF.

Only one count was recorded for this clone. J is TRBJ2-3 and V is TRBV27; 9 bases are a match to TRBD1. The CDR3 has 15 amino acids. Trimming at V came to 5 bases and at J to 2 bases, leaving 5 bases not matched to a gene. CDR1 is MNHEY and CDR2 is SMNVEV in the germline V gene (reference sequence). The CDR3 DNA follows: TGTGCCAGCAGTGCAGACAGGGGGAACACAGATACGCAGTATTTT. Translated: CASSADRGNTDTQYF.

The chain recombines TRBV6-5 with TRBJ2-7; 7 bases fit TRBD2. V gave up 4 bases and J gave up 3 bases; unmatched junction bases: 12. There are 16 residues in the CDR3. Germline V lookup: CDR1 MNHEY, CDR2 SVGAGI. The chain's CDR3 is CASSSMGGGGNYEQYF. The CDR3 DNA follows: TGTGCCAGCAGTTCGATGGGCGGGGGAGGAAACTACGAGCAGTACTTC.

The sample holds a few counts of this clone. The chain combines TRBV10-2 with TRBJ1-6, with a tentative D call TRBD1 (5 bases). The CDR3 sequence is 16 residues long. Germline CDR1 is WSHSY and CDR2 is SAAADI. V was clipped by 6 bases and J by 10 bases, with 22 bases between them. The CDR3: CASSVSQDTLPSPLHF. The CDR3, as DNA: TGCGCCAGCAGCGTATCCCAGGACACACTACCGTCACCCCTCCACTTT.

The chain uses TRBV3-1 (or the pseudogene TRBV3-2) and TRBJ1-2, with 8 bases lining up with TRBD1. Trimming cost V 4 bases and J 6 bases; bases outside gene matches: 7. The CDR3 is made up of 14 amino acids. Germline V gives CDR1 LGHDT, CDR2 YNNKEL (reference sequence). DNA for the CDR3: TGTGCCAGCAGCCTCCGGACAGGGAAGAATGGCTACACCTTC. This translates into CASSLRTGKNGYTF.

The chain has TRBV6-5 and TRBJ2-2; D is undetermined. This CDR3 comprises 14 residues. V was clipped by 4 bases and J by 4 bases, with 10 bases between them. Per germline, CDR1 MNHEY and CDR2 SVGAGI. CDR3 amino acids: CASSWSVSTGELFF. The CDR3 DNA sequence: TGTGCCAGCAGTTGGTCAGTGTCCACCGGGGAGCTGTTTTTT.